What follows are 3 T cell receptor beta chains derived from one specimen sequenced in a study of blood T cell repertoires in COVID-19. Repertoires were generated with immunoSEQ multiplex PCR, while TCRdb's copy carries only in-frame clones and drops some. The repertoire consists of about 98,000 clones, with roughly 80% occurring once and the leading ten covering about 10%. Sequenced material: peripheral blood. These receptor sequences come from a woman older than 75 with acute or convalescent COVID-19.

The chain is built from TRBV5-4 and TRBJ2-1, with D possibly being TRBD1 (5 bases). The CDR3 covers 13 residues. V dropped 5 bases and J dropped 5 bases, with 11 bases sitting between them. The V gene's germline CDR1 is SGHNT and CDR2 YYREEE (reference sequence). CDR3 sequence reads: CASSLRQNNEQFF. The CDR3 DNA is TGTGCCAGCAGTCTTCGACAGAACAATGAGCAGTTCTTC.

In its sample, this clone was seen many times. The V and J genes are TRBV7-8 and TRBJ1-2; TRBD1 matches 9 bases. This CDR3 has 13 amino acids. Germline CDR1 and CDR2: SGHVS and FQNEAQ. The junction had 5 bases not matched to a gene; V was cut back by 5 bases and J by 7 bases. Written as DNA, the CDR3 is TGTGCCAGCAGCCGGACAGGGGCTGGTGGCTACACCTTC. Translated: CASSRTGAGGYTF.

The chain recombines TRBV7-9 with TRBJ2-2; D call uncertain. CDR3 size: 14 residues. CDR1 and CDR2 from the germline V gene are SEHNR and FQNEAQ (reference sequence). V lost 1 base and J 6 bases, leaving 9 bases between the germline ends. The CDR3 protein is CASSLGQDSGELFF. In DNA form, the CDR3 reads TGTGCCAGCAGCTTAGGGCAGGATTCCGGGGAGCTGTTTTTT.